These T cell receptor beta chains were read from a single sample in a study of molecular identifiers for immune sequencing clone quantification. TCRdb passed the PCR reads through MiXCR, listing each CDR3 protein once. The sample yields more than 450,000 distinct CDR3 sequences, about 22% seen once. The source material was naive CD8+ T cells from blood, with Jurkat cell RNA spiked in. These receptors were taken from a human donor in good health. Some libraries in this study had Jurkat cell RNA spiked in. Both conserved end residues are part of each CDR3. A D gene is named only where the DNA matches it firmly. Not all rows give a size; the values are once, few, many and, for expanded clones, a class.

V gene	clone size	D gene	CDR3 length	J gene	CDR3 protein	CDR3 DNA
TRBV7-9	NA	NA	16	TRBJ2-7	CASRGSGQGPSYEQYF	TGTGCCAGCAGGGGCTCGGGGCAGGGTCCCTCCTACGAGCAGTACTTC
TRBV20-1	many	TRBD2	15	TRBJ2-3	CSARDKASGGVTQYF	TGCAGTGCTAGAGATAAGGCTAGCGGAGGGGTTACGCAGTATTTT
TRBV15	many	NA	13	TRBJ1-1	CATAGFLNTEAFF	TGTGCCACCGCAGGATTCTTAAACACTGAAGCTTTCTTT
TRBV24-1	few	TRBD1	15	TRBJ1-2	CATSDETGGLYGYTF	TGTGCCACCAGTGATGAGACAGGGGGTCTTTATGGCTACACCTTC
TRBV4-3	NA	TRBD1	14	TRBJ1-1	CASSPSRTGAEAFF	TGCGCCAGCAGTCCAAGTCGGACAGGGGCTGAAGCTTTCTTT
TRBV10-3	few	TRBD1	17	TRBJ1-1	CAISESRDRGRNTEAFF	TGTGCCATCAGTGAGTCCCGGGACAGGGGAAGGAACACTGAAGCTTTCTTT
TRBV27	few	TRBD2	14	TRBJ2-7	CASSPGTKYYEQYF	TGTGCCAGCAGTCCCGGGACTAAGTACTACGAGCAGTACTTC
TRBV9	NA	NA	15	TRBJ2-5	CASSVGQGEEETPYF	TGTGCCAGCAGCGTAGGACAAGGGGAAGAGGAGACCCCGTACTTC
TRBV7-9	NA	NA	14	TRBJ1-4	CASSQDLMREKLFF	TGTGCCAGCAGCCAGGACCTCATGCGGGAAAAACTGTTTTTT
TRBV7-2	few	NA	11	TRBJ2-1	CASSLALEQFF	TGTGCCAGCAGCTTAGCGCTTGAGCAGTTCTTC
TRBV19	NA	NA	14	TRBJ2-1	CASSILSSYNEQFF	TGTGCCAGTAGTATCCTTAGCTCCTACAATGAGCAGTTCTTC
TRBV12-3/TRBV12-4	many	TRBD2	13	TRBJ2-1	CASSPSGTSGTKF	TGTGCCAGCAGTCCTTCCGGGACTAGCGGGACGAAATTC
TRBV7-9	many	NA	15	TRBJ2-7	CASSLETTSSYEQYF	TGTGCCAGCAGCCTCGAGACCACAAGCTCCTACGAGCAGTACTTC
TRBV7-7	few	NA	15	TRBJ2-5	CASSDMPGRREAQYF	TGTGCCAGCAGCGACATGCCGGGACGACGAGAGGCCCAGTACTTC
TRBV12-3/TRBV12-4	many	TRBD2	17	TRBJ2-3	CASSPQRGGHITDTQYF	TGTGCCAGCAGTCCTCAGCGGGGGGGACATATTACAGATACGCAGTATTTT
TRBV14	few	TRBD2	17	TRBJ2-1	CASSQGQREVAGNEQFF	TGTGCCAGCAGCCAAGGCCAGCGGGAGGTAGCGGGCAATGAGCAGTTCTTC
TRBV6-2/TRBV6-3	few	NA	17	TRBJ2-1	CASSSTSPGTEYNEQFF	TGTGCCAGCAGTTCAACTTCCCCCGGGACGGAATACAATGAGCAGTTCTTC
TRBV4-1	NA	NA	15	TRBJ1-2	CASSPIGQLDNGYTF	TGCGCCAGCAGCCCTATAGGTCAGCTTGACAATGGCTACACCTTC
TRBV27	once	NA	14	TRBJ1-4	CASSLSQSNGKLFF	TGTGCCAGCAGTTTATCACAGTCTAATGGAAAACTGTTTTTT
TRBV2	many	TRBD1	18	TRBJ1-5	CASGGTGAAEYSNQPQHF	TGTGCCAGCGGCGGAACAGGGGCCGCCGAATATAGCAATCAGCCCCAGCATTTT